This TCR beta chain originates from a study of blood T cell repertoires in COVID-19. The CDR3 covers 15 residues. The V gene lost 1 base and the J gene lost 6 bases, with 10 bases spanning the gap. Germline CDR1 is SEHNR and CDR2 is FQNEAQ (reference sequence). In the authors' methods: Amplification from reference gene primers served as the basis for estimated nucleated cell counts. Repertoires were generated with immunoSEQ multiplex PCR, while TCRdb's copy carries only in-frame clones and drops some. V, J and clone size are taken as reported in that table, and D and trimming were inferred from the DNA itself. The profile shows approximately 240,000 clones, roughly 81% of them singletons.

The TCR sequence derives from a man aged 50-59 years with acute or convalescent COVID-19. The source material was peripheral blood. V gene TRBV7-9 combines with J gene TRBJ1-6; possibly TRBD1 for D (6 bases). The CDR3, as DNA: TGTGCCAGCAGCTTAGTATCAGGGGTTAATTCACCCCTCCACTTT. It yields the protein CASSLVSGVNSPLHF.